The entry that follows covers one T cell receptor (beta chain) sequence. Clones were sequenced by immunoSEQ multiplex PCR, and TCRdb holds only the in-frame ones, with some missing. Here the sample spans 110,000 to 150,000 clones, approximately 78% being singletons. CDR1 is LGHDT, CDR2 YNNKEL, per germline (reference sequence). The CDR3 consists of 15 residues. Trimming removed 0 bases from V and 0 bases from J, with 6 bases in between. This entry belongs to a study of blood T cell repertoires in COVID-19. Study at large: The United States, Italy and Spain supplied acute and convalescent COVID-19 samples.

The chain has TRBV3-1 (or the pseudogene TRBV3-2) and TRBJ2-1; a weak D match, TRBD2 (5 bases). Input material: peripheral blood. The TCR was taken from an elderly woman with acute or convalescent COVID-19. This CDR3 is CASSQDTSSYNEQFF. DNA of the CDR3: TGTGCCAGCAGCCAAGATACTAGCTCCTACAATGAGCAGTTCTTC.